A single sample gave rise to the 3 T cell receptor beta chains below, sequenced in a study of CXCR3 chemokines and chemotherapy response in bladder cancer. Using its own MiXCR run on the PCR reads, TCRdb lists one record per CDR3 protein. This sample has about 9,000 distinct CDR3 sequences; under 25% occur once, and the top ten carry around 8.7%. The material was obtained from a patient whose treatment included neoadjuvant chemotherapy. These receptors originate from a human donor with bladder cancer that did not respond to neoadjuvant chemotherapy.

This clonotype was found many times. This chain links TRBV19 with TRBJ1-2; 8 bases fit TRBD1. This CDR3 has 14 residues. Germline CDR1 and CDR2: LNHDA and SQIVND (reference sequence). The ends lost 5 bases at V and 4 bases at J; junction bases unmatched: 6. CDR3 sequence (DNA): TGTGCCAGTAGTGCCGGACAGGGACGCTATGGCTACACCTTC. It translates to CASSAGQGRYGYTF.

For this clonotype: This likely stems from a read error, as it lies one base from a far larger clone. The rearrangement joins TRBV7-2 to TRBJ2-7; TRBD1 aligns across 7 bases. Looked up from germline, CDR1 is SGHTA and CDR2 is FQGNSA. This CDR3 is built from 14 residues. Trimming cost V 5 bases and J 7 bases; bases outside gene matches: 11. The CDR3 here is CASSGPGGYNEQYF. The CDR3 DNA is TGTGCCAGCAGCGGACCAGGGGGTTACAATGAGCAGTACTTC. Full variable domain (rest looked up from reference TRBV7-2 and TRBJ2-7): GAGVSQSPSNKVTEKGKDVELRCDPISGHTALYWYRQSLGQGLEFLIYFQGNSAPDKSGLPSDRFSAERTGGSVSTLTIQRTQQEDSAVYLCASSGPGGYNEQYFGPGTRLTVT.

By sample fraction, this clonotype is medium-sized. The V call is TRBV5-6, the J call TRBJ1-5, with no clear D. Trimming took 0 bases from V and 5 from J, leaving 6 bases between them. This CDR3 is built from 13 residues. CDR1 SGHDT and CDR2 YYEEEE come from the germline V gene. The CDR3: CASSLGPDQPQHF. CDR3 coding DNA: TGTGCCAGCAGCTTGGGACCTGATCAGCCCCAGCATTTT.